The 25 T cell receptor beta chains below come from one sample, sequenced in a study of blood T cell repertoires in COVID-19. Only in-frame clones appear in the TCRdb table, and some are missing; sequencing was by immunoSEQ multiplex PCR. The sample consists of approximately 50,000 clones, 86% of them appearing once. Sequenced material: peripheral blood. The receptors originated from a woman aged 80 or older with acute or convalescent COVID-19.

The J gene is TRBJ1-4, the V gene TRBV11-3; maybe TRBD1 (5 bases). Germline V gene sequence: CDR1 SGHNT, CDR2 YENEEA. This CDR3 contains 15 residues. The germline V and J ends were trimmed by 5 bases and 5 bases, with 15 bases remaining between them. CDR3 in amino acids: CASSPPGGVNEKLFF. CDR3 nucleotide sequence: TGTGCCAGCAGCCCGCCCGGGGGGGTAAATGAAAAACTGTTTTTT.

The chain couples TRBV19 to TRBJ1-2; 7 nucleotides align to TRBD1. Per the germline V gene, CDR1 is LNHDA and CDR2 is SQIVND (reference sequence). The V and J ends lost 6 bases and 8 bases, in that order; junction bases with no gene match: 15. The length of the CDR3 is 15 residues. CDR3 region: CASRRGQEPAYGYTF. The DNA for the CDR3 is TGTGCCAGTAGACGCGGACAGGAGCCTGCTTACGGCTACACCTTC.

The chain has TRBV5-1 and TRBJ2-1, with a possible D match to TRBD2 (5 bases). Germline assignment: CDR1 SGHRS and CDR2 YFSETQ. This CDR3 comprises 15 residues. The germline V and J ends were trimmed by 5 bases and 0 bases, with 12 bases remaining between them. The CDR3 sequence: CASRDRDGSYNEQFF. The CDR3 DNA is TGCGCCAGCAGAGACCGGGATGGCTCCTACAATGAGCAGTTCTTC.

This clone was seen only once. The V and J genes are TRBV7-3 and TRBJ2-2; maybe TRBD1 (5 bases). This CDR3 region has 15 residues. Looked up from germline, CDR1 is SGHTA and CDR2 is FQGTGA. V lost 5 bases to trimming and J lost 5 bases, with 15 bases between them. This chain's CDR3 is CASSPQQGSTGELFF. Written as DNA, the CDR3 is TGTGCCAGCAGCCCTCAGCAGGGTTCGACCGGGGAGCTGTTTTTT. Full variable domain (missing parts from reference TRBV7-3 and TRBJ2-2): GAGVSQTPSNKVTEKGKYVELRCDPISGHTALYWYRQSLGQGPEFLIYFQGTGAADDSGLPNDRFFAVRPEGSVSTLKIQRTERGDSAVYLCASSPQQGSTGELFFGEGSRLTVL.

This chain connects TRBV29-1 to TRBJ1-4, with D unclear. Germline V gene sequence: CDR1 SQVTM, CDR2 ANQGSEA. The CDR3 covers 12 residues. The V end lost 0 bases, the J end lost 7 bases, and 6 bases lay between the germline ends. In DNA, the CDR3 is TGCAGCGTTGAAGATCCAGGTGAAAAACTGTTTTTT. It encodes CSVEDPGEKLFF. The full variable domain, in which reference TRBV29-1 and TRBJ1-4 provide the parts outside the CDR3, is SAVISQKPSRDICQRGTSLTIQCQVDSQVTMMFWYRQQPGQSLTLIATANQGSEATYESGFVIDKFPISRPNLTFSTLTVSNMSPEDSSIYLCSVEDPGEKLFFGSGTQLSVL.

The genes are TRBV11-2 and TRBJ2-2; 13 bases line up with TRBD2. Germline loops: CDR1 SGHAT, CDR2 FQNNGV. This CDR3 contains 16 residues. The trim removed 5 bases at V and 7 bases at J, leaving 7 bases unmatched. CDR3 in DNA: TGTGCCAGCAGCCATACTAGCGGGGGGGCAAGCGGGGAGCTGTTTTTT. Translating it yields CASSHTSGGASGELFF.

The chain uses TRBV7-2 and TRBJ1-3; D gene uncertain. CDR1 is SGHTA and CDR2 is FQGNSA in the germline V gene. The CDR3 sequence is 16 residues long. The germline V and J ends were trimmed by 5 bases and 0 bases, with 14 bases remaining between them. This chain's CDR3 is CASSPETRPSGNTIYF. For the CDR3, the DNA is TGTGCCAGCAGCCCGGAGACCCGGCCCTCTGGAAACACCATATATTTT.

The J gene is TRBJ2-7, the V gene TRBV10-3; 11 bases align to TRBD2. CDR1 and CDR2 from the germline V gene are ENHRY and SYGVKD. Trimming removed 4 bases from V and 3 bases from J; junction bases left unmatched: 2. The CDR3 runs to 14 residues. The CDR3 nucleotides are TGTGCCATCAGTGCGACTAGCGGGAACTACGAGCAGTACTTC. Its translation: CAISATSGNYEQYF.

The chain uses TRBV14 and TRBJ2-3; 12 bases are shared with TRBD2. The junction had 5 bases not matched to a gene; V was cut back by 7 bases and J by 3 bases. The CDR3 consists of 15 residues. Looked up from germline, CDR1 is SGHDN and CDR2 is FVKESK. CDR3 sequence reads: CASTSLAGGTDTQYF. DNA for the CDR3: TGTGCCAGCACCAGCCTAGCGGGAGGGACAGATACGCAGTATTTT.

This clone came up once. This sequence joins TRBV30 and TRBJ2-2; TRBD1 might be the D (6 bases). The CDR3 sequence is 13 residues long. Between the trimmed V and J ends, which lost 5 bases and 6 bases, there was a span of 13 bases. Germline V gene sequence: CDR1 GTSNPN, CDR2 SVGIG (reference sequence). The CDR3 nucleotides read TGTGCCTGGGATAACACAGGGTCCGGGGAGCTGTTTTTT. This translates into CAWDNTGSGELFF.

The chain is built from TRBV5-1 and TRBJ1-5, with 8 nucleotides matching TRBD1. The length of the CDR3 is 15 residues. Looked up from germline, CDR1 is SGHRS and CDR2 is YFSETQ. J lost 3 bases, V lost 2 bases, and 4 bases had no gene match. This CDR3 is CASSFTGGNNQPQHF. In DNA, the CDR3 is TGCGCCAGCAGCTTTACAGGGGGGAACAATCAGCCCCAGCATTTT. Using reference TRBV5-1 and TRBJ1-5 for the parts outside the CDR3, the full variable domain is KAGVTQTPRYLIKTRGQQVTLSCSPISGHRSVSWYQQTPGQGLQFLFEYFSETQRNKGNFPGRFSGRQFSNSRSEMNVSTLELGDSALYLCASSFTGGNNQPQHFGDGTRLSIL.

The chain uses TRBV5-1 and TRBJ2-3, with 7 bases that match TRBD2. Germline lookup yields CDR1 SGHRS and CDR2 YFSETQ. This CDR3 is built from 13 residues. With V trimmed by 7 bases and J by 0 bases, 2 bases remained unmatched. CDR3 protein: CASRRGSTDTQYF. CDR3 DNA sequence: TGCGCCAGCCGGCGGGGGAGCACAGATACGCAGTATTTT.

The chain has TRBV30 and TRBJ1-3; TRBD1 is a possible D gene (6 bases). The CDR3 extends over 15 amino acids. Germline CDR1 reads GTSNPN; CDR2 reads SVGIG (reference sequence). Deletions cut 0 bases from V and 3 bases from J, with 12 bases between. CDR3 in amino acids: CAWSVGGAGGNTIYF. CDR3 nucleotides: TGTGCCTGGAGTGTCGGGGGGGCTGGTGGAAACACCATATATTTT.

The chain links TRBV15 to TRBJ1-5; D is undetermined. This CDR3 region has 16 residues. V was trimmed by 3 bases and J by 1 base, leaving 13 bases between them. The V gene's germline CDR1 is LNHNV and CDR2 YYDKDF (reference sequence). Here the CDR3 DNA reads TGTGCCACCAGCAGGGAGGGTCCGTTAAGCAATCAGCCCCAGCATTTT. Translating it yields CATSREGPLSNQPQHF.

The rearrangement joins TRBV7-2 to TRBJ1-5, with 9 bases lining up with TRBD1. The trim removed 1 base at V and 2 bases at J, leaving 3 bases unmatched. In germline, CDR1 is SGHTA, CDR2 FQGNSA. There are 16 residues in the CDR3. CDR3 bases: TGTGCCAGCAGCTTAGTTCGGGACAGGGGCAATCAGCCCCAGCATTTT. It translates to CASSLVRDRGNQPQHF.

The rearrangement uses TRBV18 and TRBJ1-2, with a tentative D call TRBD1 (5 bases). V was trimmed by 3 bases and J by 3 bases, leaving 11 bases between them. The CDR3 covers 14 residues. Looked up from germline, CDR1 is KGHSH and CDR2 is LQKENI. CDR3 coding DNA: TGTGCCAGCTCACCGGGCGGGGCTCACTATGGCTACACCTTC. As protein: CASSPGGAHYGYTF.

V and J are TRBV28 and TRBJ1-2; maybe TRBD1 (5 bases). Germline CDR1 reads MDHEN; CDR2 reads SYDVKM. V shed 3 bases and J shed 8 bases, with 16 bases lying between them. The CDR3 consists of 14 residues. CDR3 region: CASSFSQGLYGYTF. Written as DNA, the CDR3 is TGTGCCAGCAGTTTTTCGCAGGGTCTTTACGGCTACACCTTC.

This clone was observed once. J is TRBJ1-1 and V is TRBV5-4, with D perhaps TRBD1 (5 bases). Germline CDR1 SGHNT, CDR2 YYREEE (reference sequence). Trimming stripped 3 bases from V and 1 base from J, with 13 bases between. The CDR3 runs 15 residues. The CDR3 loop is CASSWGSRENTEAFF. The CDR3 DNA follows: TGTGCCAGCAGCTGGGGTAGCAGGGAGAACACTGAAGCTTTCTTT. The variable domain in full, completed from reference TRBV5-4 and TRBJ1-1, reads ETGVTQSPTHLIKTRGQQVTLRCSSQSGHNTVSWYQQALGQGPQFIFQYYREEENGRGNFPPRFSGLQFPNYSSELNVNALELDDSALYLCASSWGSRENTEAFFGQGTRLTVV.

The chain recombines TRBV5-6 with TRBJ2-3; D is possibly TRBD1 (7 bases). CDR3 length equals 16 residues. Germline V gene lookup returns CDR1 SGHDT and CDR2 YYEEEE. V dropped 4 bases and J dropped 0 bases, with 15 bases sitting between them. CDR3 bases: TGTGCCAGCAGCATCCCAGGGGGACTTAGCACAGATACGCAGTATTTT. Its protein product is CASSIPGGLSTDTQYF.

The chain carries TRBV5-6 and TRBJ2-1; 11 bases are a match to TRBD2. With 4 bases clipped from V and 5 bases from J, the junction kept 2 bases outside the gene matches. The CDR3 covers 14 residues. In germline, CDR1 is SGHDT, CDR2 YYEEEE. CDR3 DNA sequence: TGTGCCAGCAGCGCGGGACTAGCGGACAATGAGCAGTTCTTC. Its translation is CASSAGLADNEQFF.

The chain combines TRBV23-1 with TRBJ1-6; no definite D call. TRBV23-1 carries the ORF label, with uncertain function. The CDR3 sequence is 11 residues long. The V and J ends lost 2 bases and 12 bases respectively, with 5 bases between them. CDR3 nucleotides: TGCGCCAGCAGTCAAAATCTACCCCTCCACTTT. Protein product: CASSQNLPLHF.

The chain carries TRBV27 and TRBJ1-5; the D gene is possibly TRBD1 (5 bases). V was shortened by 7 bases and J by 2 bases, with 9 bases between the two germline ends. Germline V gene data show CDR1 as MNHEY and CDR2 as SMNVEV (reference sequence). The CDR3 has 13 residues. In DNA, the CDR3 is TGTGCCAGCAAGGCAGGGCGCAATCAGCCCCAGCATTTT. Amino acid sequence: CASKAGRNQPQHF.

The rearrangement joins TRBV6-5 to TRBJ1-4; D may be TRBD1 (5 bases). The CDR3 runs to 13 residues. The V and J ends lost 7 bases and 3 bases respectively, with 9 bases between them. Germline CDR1 is MNHEY and CDR2 is SVGAGI. As DNA, the CDR3 is TGTGCCAGCAAGTGGGGGGCTAATGAAAAACTGTTTTTT. Amino acids: CASKWGANEKLFF.

V and J are TRBV3-1 (or the pseudogene TRBV3-2) and TRBJ1-1, with a tentative D call TRBD1 (6 bases). CDR1 and CDR2 (germline): LGHDT, YNNKEL (reference sequence). V was shortened by 4 bases and J by 2 bases, with 11 bases between the two germline ends. The CDR3 sequence is 14 residues long. The CDR3 sequence is CASSPTGSNTEAFF. In nucleotides, the CDR3 is TGTGCCAGCAGCCCGACAGGATCCAACACTGAAGCTTTCTTT.

The chain has TRBV7-2 and TRBJ2-2, with D possibly TRBD2 on 5 matching bases. Trimming pared 5 bases from V and 3 bases from J, leaving 10 bases between. CDR3 length: 14 amino acids. The germline V gene has CDR1 SGHTA and CDR2 FQGNSA. This CDR3 is CASSPTRDTGELFF. DNA of the CDR3: TGTGCCAGCAGCCCTACTAGAGACACCGGGGAGCTGTTTTTT.